These T cell receptor beta chains were read from a single sample in a study of blood T cell repertoires in COVID-19. Only in-frame clones appear in the TCRdb table, and some are missing; sequencing was by immunoSEQ multiplex PCR. There are approximately 90,000 clones in the sample; 65% to 85% occur only once, and under 35% lies in the top ten. Sequenced input: peripheral blood. The receptors derive from a woman of 80 years or more with active or convalescent COVID-19. Both conserved end residues are part of each CDR3. A D gene is named only where the DNA matches it firmly. Expanded clones are given a class, and other clones once, few, many or no size at all.

j_call v_call clone_size d_call cdr3_nt cdr3_aa
TRBJ1-5 TRBV19 NA TRBD1 TGTGCCAGTAGTACTGGACAGGGGGCATATCAGCCCCAGCATTTT CASSTGQGAYQPQHF
TRBJ1-2 TRBV21-1 NA NA TGTGCCAGCAGCAAAGAAACAGGCGGATTGCATTCTAACTATGGCTACACCTTC CASSKETGGLHSNYGYTF
TRBJ1-1 TRBV6-2/TRBV6-3 NA TRBD1 TGTGCCAGCAGCCGGGACAGGGTCATAACGAGCACTGAAGCTTTCTTT CASSRDRVITSTEAFF
TRBJ2-7 TRBV4-3 NA TRBD1 TGCGCCAGCAGCCCCCGGACAGGGACCTACGAGCAGTACTTC CASSPRTGTYEQYF
TRBJ1-2 TRBV5-6 NA NA TGTGCCAGCAGCCATCCGACCGGGAACTATGGCTACACCTTC CASSHPTGNYGYTF
TRBJ2-6 TRBV6-1 NA TRBD2 TGTGCCAGCAGTGGGGGGTGGCGGGAGGGCCCAGGGGCCAACGTCCTGACTTTC CASSGGWREGPGANVLTF
TRBJ2-7 TRBV7-9 NA NA TGTGCCAGCAGCTTTGGCACCTTCAGCGAGCAGTACTTC CASSFGTFSEQYF
TRBJ2-5 TRBV19 NA NA TGTGCCAGTAGTATAGCGGAGGGGGCGGCCGGGACCCAGTACTTC CASSIAEGAAGTQYF
TRBJ1-3 TRBV5-1 NA TRBD1 TGCGCCAGCAGCTCCACAGGGGCTGGAAACACCATATATTTT CASSSTGAGNTIYF
TRBJ1-5 TRBV5-6 NA NA TGTGCCAGCAGTCGAACAGGGAGAAGCAATCAGCCCCAGCATTTT CASSRTGRSNQPQHF
TRBJ2-3 TRBV5-1 few TRBD2 TGCGCCAGCAGCTTTGGCGGGGGGGCAGGAGGAGATACGCAGTATTTT CASSFGGGAGGDTQYF
TRBJ2-1 TRBV9 once TRBD2 TGTGCCAGCAGCGTAACTAGCGATTTATCCCATGAGCAGTTCTTC CASSVTSDLSHEQFF
TRBJ2-5 TRBV5-1 NA TRBD1 TGCGCCAGCAGCTTGGAGGGACAGGGAGGGACCCAGTACTTC CASSLEGQGGTQYF
TRBJ1-2 TRBV21-1 NA NA TGTGCCAGCAGCAAAAGACAGGGCGGCTATGGCTACACCTTC CASSKRQGGYGYTF
TRBJ2-6 TRBV2 once TRBD1 TGTGCCAGCAACCGGGACAGGGGCCCTGGGGCCAACGTCCTGACTTTC CASNRDRGPGANVLTF
TRBJ1-2 TRBV6-2/TRBV6-3 NA NA TGTGCCAGCAGTTACTCCGCTAACTATGGCTACACCTTC CASSYSANYGYTF
TRBJ1-1 TRBV18 NA NA TGTGCCAGCTCACCACCGTCTGTAAACACTGAAGCTTTCTTT CASSPPSVNTEAFF
TRBJ1-1 TRBV6-5 few NA TGTGCCAGCAACCTAAACAGGGAGATGAACACTGAAGCTTTCTTT CASNLNREMNTEAFF
TRBJ2-5 TRBV5-5 NA TRBD1 TGTGCCAGCAGCTTGGGGACCGGGACAGGGGAGACCCAGTACTTC CASSLGTGTGETQYF
TRBJ2-5 TRBV5-1 NA NA TGCGCCAGCAGCTTGGACGTAGAAGAGACCCAGTACTTC CASSLDVEETQYF
TRBJ2-1 TRBV5-6 NA TRBD2 TGTGCCAGCATGAGTGGGACTAGCTCCTACAATGAGCAGTTCTTC CASMSGTSSYNEQFF
TRBJ2-4 TRBV3-1/TRBV3-2 NA TRBD2 TGTGCCAGCAGCCCGTGGGGGGGTCTAGCCAAAAACATTCAGTACTTC CASSPWGGLAKNIQYF
TRBJ1-3 TRBV10-2 NA NA TGCGCCAGCAGTGAACAGGCTGGAAACACCATATATTTT CASSEQAGNTIYF
TRBJ1-5 TRBV18 NA TRBD1 TGTGCCAGCTCACCTCAACAGGGGGCTTATCAGCCCCAGCATTTT CASSPQQGAYQPQHF
TRBJ1-5 TRBV28 NA NA TGTGCCAGCAGTTTATCAGGGGCGAATCAGCCCCAGCATTTT CASSLSGANQPQHF
TRBJ2-1 TRBV14 NA TRBD2 TGTGCCAGCAGCCAAAGGTTGGGGGGGAATCTCCAAGCGGATGAGCAGTTCTTC CASSQRLGGNLQADEQFF
TRBJ2-6 TRBV19 NA NA TGTGCCAGTAGTCGACATGGGGCTGATGGGGCCAACGTCCTGACTTTC CASSRHGADGANVLTF
TRBJ2-1 TRBV6-5 NA NA TGTGCCAGCGGATTTTTGAGGGGGAATGAGCAGTTCTTC CASGFLRGNEQFF
TRBJ2-7 TRBV25-1 NA NA TGTGCCAGCAGTGAAAGCGGCCTTGACGAGCAGTACTTC CASSESGLDEQYF
TRBJ2-5 TRBV28 NA TRBD1 TGTGCCAGCAGCCCATTGACAGGGGAGTGGCGAGAGACCCAGTACTTC CASSPLTGEWRETQYF
TRBJ1-1 TRBV4-2 NA TRBD1 TGTGCCAGCAAGTCGGACAGGCTGAACACTGAAGCTTTCTTT CASKSDRLNTEAFF
TRBJ2-3 TRBV29-1 NA NA TGCAGCGTTGAACACTTCCTGACTCGCACAGATACGCAGTATTTT CSVEHFLTRTDTQYF
TRBJ1-2 TRBV13 few NA TGTGCCAGCAGCTCGCGCCGGGGTTCCTATGGCTACACCTTC CASSSRRGSYGYTF
TRBJ2-5 TRBV9 NA TRBD1 TGTGCCAGCAGCGAGGACAGGATGAAAGGAGAGACCCAGTACTTC CASSEDRMKGETQYF
TRBJ1-4 TRBV15 NA TRBD1 TGTGCCACCAGCAGAGATCCGGCGACAGGGGGTGAAAAACTGTTTTTT CATSRDPATGGEKLFF
TRBJ2-2 TRBV10-1 NA NA TGCGCCAGCAGTGAGTCCGGTCTAGCCGGGGAGCTGTTTTTT CASSESGLAGELFF
TRBJ2-3 TRBV29-1 NA NA TGCAGCGTGGAGGGCCCAGGAACAGATACGCAGTATTTT CSVEGPGTDTQYF
TRBJ2-6 TRBV2 NA NA TGTGCCAGCGCGTGGTCTGGGGCCAACGTCCTGACTTTC CASAWSGANVLTF
TRBJ2-7 TRBV6-5 NA NA TGTGCCAGCAGTTACTCGCCTTGGCCCCACGAGCAGTACTTC CASSYSPWPHEQYF
TRBJ1-1 TRBV27 NA NA TGTGCCAGCAGTACCGGCCAGGGACTTTTTCACACTGAAGCTTTCTTT CASSTGQGLFHTEAFF
TRBJ1-5 TRBV28 NA NA TGTGCCAGCAGTTTAACATCCGGACTTACTCAGCCCCAGCATTTT CASSLTSGLTQPQHF
TRBJ2-1 TRBV10-1 NA NA TGCGCCAGCAGTAAAGGCGGGAATGAGCAGTTCTTC CASSKGGNEQFF
TRBJ2-7 TRBV18 NA TRBD1 TGTGCCAGCTCACCCTCGGGACAGGGATACGAGCAGTACTTC CASSPSGQGYEQYF
TRBJ2-3 TRBV7-2 NA NA TGTGCCAGCAGCCCGTACAGTACAGATACGCAGTATTTT CASSPYSTDTQYF
TRBJ2-1 TRBV5-1 NA NA TGCGCCAGCGGTCCGGAGCAGGGCAATGAGCAGTTCTTC CASGPEQGNEQFF
TRBJ2-2 TRBV19 NA TRBD1 TGTGCCAGTAGTAACCCTCGACAGGGCCTGGACACCGGGGAGCTGTTTTTT CASSNPRQGLDTGELFF
TRBJ1-6 TRBV21-1 NA NA TGTGCCAGCAGCACGGGACAGGGGAAAGATTCACCCCTCCACTTT CASSTGQGKDSPLHF
TRBJ1-1 TRBV20-1 NA TRBD1 TGCAGTGCTAGTGGGGACAGGGGGAACACTGAAGCTTTCTTT CSASGDRGNTEAFF
TRBJ2-7 TRBV5-1 NA TRBD2 TGCGCCAGCAGCTTACCCGGGACTAGCGGGGCCCACGAGCAGTACTTC CASSLPGTSGAHEQYF
TRBJ2-2 TRBV5-1 NA NA TGCGCCAGCAGCATAACAGAGACCGGGGAGCTGTTTTTT CASSITETGELFF
TRBJ2-7 TRBV5-6 NA TRBD2 TGTGCCAGCAGCACTAAGACTAGCGGGAGGGGAGGGACCTACGAGCAGTACTTC CASSTKTSGRGGTYEQYF